Sequencing of this T cell receptor (beta chain) was carried out in a study of blood T cell repertoires in COVID-19. V lost 7 bases, J lost 0 bases, and 7 bases lay in between. This CDR3 spans 14 amino acids. CDR1 and CDR2 (germline): WSHSY, SAAADI. Profiling relied on immunoSEQ multiplex PCR, and the TCRdb table lists in-frame clones only, not all of them. The sample holds about 26,000 clones, about nine tenths seen once. Sequences were obtained from peripheral blood. This sequence was found in a human donor in a cohort sampled during active COVID-19. The chain joins TRBV10-2 to TRBJ2-6, with D possibly matching TRBD2 (5 bases). This chain's CDR3 is CASKDFSGANVLTF. CDR3 bases: TGCGCCAGCAAGGACTTCTCTGGGGCCAACGTCCTGACTTTC.